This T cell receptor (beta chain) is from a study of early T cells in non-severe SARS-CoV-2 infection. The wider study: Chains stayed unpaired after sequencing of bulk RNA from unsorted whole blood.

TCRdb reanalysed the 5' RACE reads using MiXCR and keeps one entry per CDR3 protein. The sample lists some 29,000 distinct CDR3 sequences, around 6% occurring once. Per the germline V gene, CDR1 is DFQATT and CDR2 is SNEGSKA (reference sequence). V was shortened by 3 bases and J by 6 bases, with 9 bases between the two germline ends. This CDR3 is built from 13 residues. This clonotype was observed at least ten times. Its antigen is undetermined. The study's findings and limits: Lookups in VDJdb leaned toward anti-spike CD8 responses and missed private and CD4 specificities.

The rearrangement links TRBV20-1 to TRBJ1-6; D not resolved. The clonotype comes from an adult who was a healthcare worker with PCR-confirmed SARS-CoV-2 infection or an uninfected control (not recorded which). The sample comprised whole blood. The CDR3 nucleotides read TGCAGTGCTAGGACGGATTTTAATTCACCCCTCCACTTT. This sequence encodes CSARTDFNSPLHF.